The 2 T cell receptor beta chains given below trace back to one sample, sequenced in a study of PD-1 blockade in classical Hodgkin lymphoma. Autologous stem cell transplantation was followed by relapse in every patient, and brentuximab vedotin exposure varied. Clones were read by immunoSEQ multiplex PCR, and TCRdb kept only the in-frame ones, dropping some. The table shows some 100,000 clones, with roughly 92% occurring only once. The material was peripheral blood mononuclear cells (PBMCs), obtained at baseline. These receptors were taken from a human donor with classical Hodgkin lymphoma.

The table lists this clone with a count of one. The chain employs TRBV5-1 and TRBJ1-2; 7 bases match TRBD1. Looked up from germline, CDR1 is SGHRS and CDR2 is YFSETQ. V gave up 0 bases and J gave up 0 bases; unmatched junction bases: 5. The CDR3 extends over 16 amino acids. CDR3: CASSLGPQGTNYGYTF. CDR3 sequence (DNA): TGCGCCAGCAGCTTGGGCCCACAGGGGACTAACTATGGCTACACCTTC.

This chain links TRBV14 with TRBJ1-4; 7 nucleotides agree with TRBD1. V lost 4 bases and J lost 8; bases outside the gene matches: 7. This CDR3 contains 14 residues. CDR1 is SGHDN, CDR2 FVKESK, per germline. CDR3 sequence reads: CASSPQGDGEKLFF. CDR3 bases: TGTGCCAGCAGCCCCCAGGGGGATGGCGAAAAACTGTTTTTT.